A single sample gave rise to the 10 T cell receptor beta chains below, sequenced in a study of regulatory T cells in long-lasting Graves disease. Time point of the sample: persistent/refractory GD, antithyroid drugs over 5 years with positive TRAb. PBMC RNA was the source of the TCR library. Through Arm-PCR of CDR3 regions and iRepertoire HTBI primers, TCR beta libraries were built. TCRdb ran MiXCR on the multiplex PCR reads and lists one entry per CDR3 protein. The sample holds fewer than 600,000 distinct CDR3 sequences, 20% to 25% seen once. The material was peripheral blood mononuclear cells (PBMCs), obtained when the disease was refractory, from a patient treated with antithyroid drugs. The receptors here all came from a female donor with Graves disease.

The table lists this clonotype with many counts. The chain recombines TRBV12-3 or TRBV12-4 with TRBJ1-2; D is possibly TRBD1 (5 bases). This CDR3 region has 15 residues. V shed 3 bases and J shed 1 base, with 12 bases lying between them. The CDR3 bases are TGTGCCAGCAGTTTCCCGGGGCGCAATAACTATGGCTACACCTTC. Protein sequence: CASSFPGRNNYGYTF.

The CDR3 spells CASSAPGQGFQPQHF. The CDR3 DNA follows: TGTGCCAGCAGTGCTCCGGGACAGGGCTTTCAGCCCCAGCATTTT. V usage is TRBV6-1 and J usage is TRBJ1-5; 9 nucleotides align to TRBD1. Losses at the gene ends were 4 bases for V and 6 bases for J; bases not matched to a gene: 7. This CDR3 comprises 15 residues. Germline V gene sequence: CDR1 MNHNS, CDR2 SASEGT.

The chain is built from TRBV6-1 and TRBJ2-1, with a tentative D call TRBD2 (5 bases). Germline lookup yields CDR1 MNHNS and CDR2 SASEGT. V was pared by 6 bases and J by 1 base, with 7 bases between. The CDR3 length is 13 residues. The CDR3 sequence is CASSRTSYNEQFF. CDR3 nucleotides: TGTGCCAGCAGCAGGACTTCCTACAATGAGCAGTTCTTC.

This sequence joins TRBV20-1 and TRBJ1-2; D gene ambiguous. The germline gives CDR1 DFQATT, CDR2 SNEGSKA (reference sequence). The CDR3 sequence is 13 residues long. V was cut by 3 bases and J by 2 bases, with 10 bases left in between. This CDR3 reads CSASPLTNYGYTF. In nucleotides, the CDR3 is TGCAGTGCTAGCCCACTGACCAACTATGGCTACACCTTC.

Regarding this clonotype: This may be a read error: a much more frequent sequence differs by one nucleotide. This chain joins TRBV12-5 and TRBJ2-2; possible D gene TRBD2, 6 bases. CDR1 LGHNT and CDR2 FRNRAP come from the germline V gene. The CDR3 has 15 amino acids. The CDR3 protein is CASASANSNTGGLFF. CDR3 DNA sequence: TGTGCTAGTGCCTCCGCCAATTCGAACACCGGGGGGCTGTTTTTT.

This clonotype has at least ten counts. This rearrangement joins TRBV2 to TRBJ2-7, with D possibly TRBD2 on 7 matching bases. The V end lost 6 bases, the J end lost 0 bases, and 15 bases lay between the germline ends. The CDR3 consists of 15 residues. Germline V gives CDR1 SNHLY, CDR2 FYNNEI. CDR3 DNA: TGTGCCAGCAGGGCAGGGGCGGGGGCCTCCTACGAGCAGTACTTC. This sequence encodes CASRAGAGASYEQYF.

This clonotype was seen a handful of times. The chain couples TRBV28 to TRBJ1-3, with 8 bases aligning to TRBD1. The CDR3 extends over 15 amino acids. V was pared by 6 bases and J by 0 bases, with 4 bases of the junction left unmatched. CDR1 and CDR2 (germline): MDHEN, SYDVKM. CDR3 in amino acids: CASRQGGSSGNTIYF. In DNA form, the CDR3 reads TGTGCCAGCAGACAGGGGGGGAGCTCTGGAAACACCATATATTTT.

CDR3 sequence (DNA): TGTGCCAGCAGTTCGACAGGTTCCGGAAACACCATATATTTT. This encodes CASSSTGSGNTIYF. This sequence joins TRBV28 and TRBJ1-3; D is perhaps TRBD1 (6 bases). The length of the CDR3 is 14 residues. The germline V and J ends were trimmed by 4 bases and 4 bases, with 11 bases remaining between them. Germline CDR1 MDHEN, CDR2 SYDVKM.

The rearrangement links TRBV30 to TRBJ1-5, with 8 bases identical to TRBD1. The germline gives CDR1 GTSNPN, CDR2 SVGIG (reference sequence). V lost 2 bases, J lost 2 bases, and 8 bases stayed unmatched. The CDR3 extends over 16 amino acids. This CDR3 reads CAWSPDRGSGNQPQHF. The DNA for the CDR3 is TGTGCCTGGAGTCCCGACAGGGGTAGTGGCAATCAGCCCCAGCATTTT.

At least ten counts were recorded for this clonotype. The genes are TRBV11-3 and TRBJ2-2, with D tentatively TRBD1 (5 bases). V was cut by 7 bases and J by 0 bases, with 12 bases left in between. The CDR3 sequence is 15 residues long. The germline V gene encodes CDR1 SGHNT and CDR2 YENEEA. The CDR3 DNA reads TGTGCCAGCAAACCTCAGGGCGCGAACACCGGGGAGCTGTTTTTT. It yields the protein CASKPQGANTGELFF.